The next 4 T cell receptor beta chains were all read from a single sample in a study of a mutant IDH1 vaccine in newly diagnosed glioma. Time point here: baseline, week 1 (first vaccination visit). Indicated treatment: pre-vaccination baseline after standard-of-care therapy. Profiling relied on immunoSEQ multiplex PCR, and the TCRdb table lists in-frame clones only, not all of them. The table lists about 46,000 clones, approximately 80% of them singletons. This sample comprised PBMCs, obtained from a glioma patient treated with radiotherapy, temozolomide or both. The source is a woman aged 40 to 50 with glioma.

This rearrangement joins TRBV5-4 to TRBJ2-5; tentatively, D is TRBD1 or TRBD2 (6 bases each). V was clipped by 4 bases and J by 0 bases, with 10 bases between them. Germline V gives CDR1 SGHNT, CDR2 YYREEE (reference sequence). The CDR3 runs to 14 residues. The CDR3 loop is CASSGGQYQETQYF. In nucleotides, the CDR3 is TGTGCCAGCAGCGGGGGGCAATACCAAGAGACCCAGTACTTC.

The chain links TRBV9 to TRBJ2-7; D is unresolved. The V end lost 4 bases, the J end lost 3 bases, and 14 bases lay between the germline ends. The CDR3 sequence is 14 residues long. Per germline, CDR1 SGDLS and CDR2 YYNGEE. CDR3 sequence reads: CASSPGQVVYEQYF. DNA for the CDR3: TGTGCCAGCAGCCCGGGCCAGGTGGTCTACGAGCAGTACTTC.

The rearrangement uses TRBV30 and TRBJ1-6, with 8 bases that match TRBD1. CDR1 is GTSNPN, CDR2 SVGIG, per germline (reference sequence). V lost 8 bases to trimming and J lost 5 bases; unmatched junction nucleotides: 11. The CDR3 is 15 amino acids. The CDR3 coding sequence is TGTGCCCTCACTTTCGACAGGGGAAATAATTCACCCCTCCACTTT. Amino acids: CALTFDRGNNSPLHF.

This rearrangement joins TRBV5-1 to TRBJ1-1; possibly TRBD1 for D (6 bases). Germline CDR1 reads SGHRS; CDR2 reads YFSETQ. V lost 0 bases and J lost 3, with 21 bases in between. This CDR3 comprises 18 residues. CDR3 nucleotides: TGCGCCAGCAGCTTGGAGTTGATGGGGGGCAGGTGGGACACTGAAGCTTTCTTT. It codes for CASSLELMGGRWDTEAFF.